Listed here are 14 T cell receptor beta chains from one sample, sequenced in a study of shared clonotypes between healthy human individuals. Libraries were prepared by immunoSEQ multiplex PCR; TCRdb keeps only in-frame clonotypes and omits some of them. In the table there are about half a million clones, approximately 79% of which are singletons. The sequencing sample was made of PBMCs. These receptors all come from a woman aged 40 to 55 in good health. Some clones in this sample may be carry-over from other donors' samples.

This clone appeared once. J is TRBJ2-1 and V is TRBV7-9; D unclear. Per the germline V gene, CDR1 is SEHNR and CDR2 is FQNEAQ (reference sequence). This CDR3 comprises 16 residues. V lost 4 bases to trimming and J lost 5 bases, with 18 bases between them. CDR3 protein: CASSSMAIGSHNEQFF. The CDR3 nucleotides are TGTGCCAGCAGCTCGATGGCCATAGGCAGCCACAATGAGCAGTTCTTC.

With regard to this clone: The sample has other DNA sequences that encode this CDR3 too. CDR3 region: CAISESGGSGNTIYF. CDR3 DNA: TGTGCCATCAGTGAGTCTGGGGGCTCAGGAAACACCATATATTTT. This sequence joins TRBV10-3 and TRBJ1-3, with D perhaps TRBD1 (6 bases). V was cut by 0 bases and J by 4 bases, with 10 bases left in between. The CDR3 consists of 15 residues. Germline V gene sequence: CDR1 ENHRY, CDR2 SYGVKD.

As regards this clone: A much larger clone differs from this one at a single base, so this may be a read error. V usage is TRBV6-4 and J usage is TRBJ2-3; 8 bases align to TRBD2. The CDR3 sequence is 15 residues long. CDR1 and CDR2 (germline): MRHNA, SNTAGT. The CDR3 reads CASSDGAGVTGTQYF. Here the CDR3 DNA reads TGTGCCAGCAGTGACGGAGCGGGAGTGACAGGTACGCAGTATTTT.

This clone is a singleton in its sample. The chain joins TRBV30 to TRBJ2-7; 8 bases map to TRBD2. The germline V gene has CDR1 GTSNPN and CDR2 SVGIG (reference sequence). CDR3 size: 14 residues. Unmatched junction bases numbered 4, after V lost 0 bases and J lost 3 bases. The CDR3 spells CAWSVRGGGYEQYF. CDR3 bases: TGTGCCTGGAGTGTACGGGGGGGTGGCTACGAGCAGTACTTC.

The V gene is TRBV29-1, the J gene TRBJ1-2; TRBD1 matches 9 bases. The CDR3 runs to 14 residues. Trimming cost V 4 bases and J 4 bases; bases outside gene matches: 7. Germline lookup yields CDR1 SQVTM and CDR2 ANQGSEA. The CDR3 spells CSVVRTGVAYGYTF. CDR3 nucleotide sequence: TGCAGCGTTGTGAGGACAGGGGTTGCCTATGGCTACACCTTC.

This chain joins TRBV9 and TRBJ2-1; 11 bases agree with TRBD2. Looked up from germline, CDR1 is SGDLS and CDR2 is YYNGEE. J gave up 8 bases and V 3 bases, and 7 bases lay outside the gene matches. CDR3 length: 15 amino acids. This CDR3 reads CASSATSGRRDEQFF. DNA for the CDR3: TGTGCCAGCAGCGCTACTAGCGGGAGAAGGGATGAGCAGTTCTTC.

This clone was found a few times. The CDR3 sequence is CASSPDRGQMDEQYF. The CDR3 DNA reads TGTGCCAGCAGCCCGGACAGGGGGCAAATGGACGAGCAGTACTTC. This chain links TRBV5-6 with TRBJ2-7, with TRBD1 matching 11 bases. CDR1 and CDR2 from the germline V gene are SGHDT and YYEEEE. The CDR3 loop spans 15 amino acids. V gave up 4 bases and J gave up 5 bases; unmatched junction bases: 8.

The chain employs TRBV6-1 and TRBJ2-5; TRBD2 matches at 14 bases. CDR1 is MNHNS and CDR2 is SASEGT in the germline V gene. The CDR3 is 15 amino acids. Trimming took 8 bases from V and 11 from J; bases not matched to a gene: 13. As DNA, the CDR3 is TGTGCCAGCGGGGGACTAGCGGGAGTTCCTGAGGAGCAGTACTTC. This gives the protein CASGGLAGVPEEQYF.

V gene TRBV19 combines with J gene TRBJ2-6; D not certain. Germline CDR1 reads LNHDA; CDR2 reads SQIVND (reference sequence). The CDR3 consists of 16 residues. V dropped 2 bases and J dropped 0 bases, with 8 bases sitting between them. The CDR3 loop is CASSISRRSGANVLTF. The CDR3 region has the DNA TGTGCCAGTAGTATATCTCGTCGCTCTGGGGCCAACGTCCTGACTTTC.

The chain links TRBV7-8 to TRBJ2-7; D not resolved. The V gene's germline CDR1 is SGHVS and CDR2 FQNEAQ. The V end was cut by 5 bases, the J end by 3 bases, with 8 bases between. This CDR3 region has 12 residues. This CDR3 is CASSRDNYEQYF. DNA for the CDR3: TGTGCCAGCAGCCGTGACAACTACGAGCAGTACTTC. The complete variable domain, with remaining parts taken from reference TRBV7-8 and TRBJ2-7, reads GAGVSQSPRYKVAKRGQDVALRCDPISGHVSLFWYQQALGQGPEFLTYFQNEAQLDKSGLPSDRFFAERPEGSVSTLKIQRTQQEDSAVYLCASSRDNYEQYFGPGTRLTVT.

The CDR3 DNA sequence: TGTGCCAGCAGCTTTTTGGGGTGGAGAATCGACAGGGGGAGCTCCATGAACACTGAAGCTTTCTTT. This gives the protein CASSFLGWRIDRGSSMNTEAFF. The J gene is TRBJ1-1, the V gene TRBV13; 9 bases are shared with TRBD1. Germline V CDR1 and CDR2: PRHDT, FYEKMQ (reference sequence). The CDR3 loop spans 22 amino acids. Trimming at V came to 3 bases and at J to 0 bases, leaving 23 bases not matched to a gene.

The chain employs TRBV20-1 and TRBJ2-5; D ambiguous. V lost 5 bases and J 5 bases, leaving 6 bases between the germline ends. Germline lookup yields CDR1 DFQATT and CDR2 SNEGSKA (reference sequence). This CDR3 has 10 residues. CDR3 nucleotides: TGCAGTGCTCCCGTGGAGACCCAGTACTTC. As protein: CSAPVETQYF.

This clone was picked up many times. The chain employs TRBV19 and TRBJ2-2; D is uncertain. Looked up from germline, CDR1 is LNHDA and CDR2 is SQIVND (reference sequence). Trimming left V 4 bases short and J 5 bases short, with 11 bases between. The CDR3 has 14 residues. The DNA for the CDR3 is TGTGCCAGTAGTAATCAGGTGCCAACCGGGGAGCTGTTTTTT. Protein: CASSNQVPTGELFF.

The V gene is TRBV6-4, the J gene TRBJ1-5; no clear D. The CDR3 consists of 17 residues. Deletions cut 2 bases from V and 6 bases from J, with 20 bases between. From germline, CDR1 is MRHNA and CDR2 SNTAGT. CDR3 region: CASSDRLPCSSGQPQHF. The CDR3 DNA reads TGTGCCAGCAGTGACCGTCTGCCGTGTAGTTCAGGTCAGCCCCAGCATTTT.